These 9 T cell receptor beta chains share one sample of origin, sequenced in a study of neurological immune-mediated disorders. Regarding time point: technical triplicate 2. Each CDR3 protein gets one entry after TCRdb re-called the 5' RACE reads with MiXCR. The table has roughly 61,000 distinct CDR3 sequences, more than 20% seen once. The specimen sequenced was PBMCs. These receptors originate from a man in his 60s with HTLV-1-associated myelopathy (HAM/TSP).

This clonotype was seen ten or more times. J is TRBJ2-3 and V is TRBV2; no firm D call. This CDR3 is built from 11 residues. Per the germline V gene, CDR1 is SNHLY and CDR2 is FYNNEI. The V end was cut by 8 bases, the J end by 5 bases, with 8 bases between. The CDR3 DNA reads as TGTGCCAGCGGACCCTTAGATACGCAGTATTTT. Its protein is CASGPLDTQYF.

This clonotype was counted ten times or more. CDR3 sequence reads: CASSVGGRPGELFF. Written as DNA, the CDR3 is TGTGCCAGCAGCGTAGGGGGGCGCCCCGGGGAGCTGTTTTTT. The chain links TRBV9 to TRBJ2-2; D perhaps matches TRBD1 (6 bases). With 0 bases removed from V and 6 bases from J, the gap between germline ends came to 9 bases. The CDR3 totals 14 residues. Germline CDR1 reads SGDLS; CDR2 reads YYNGEE.

A remark on this clonotype: It may be a read error: a sequence one base away is much more abundant. The gene calls are TRBV11-1 and TRBJ1-1; a weak D match, TRBD1 (6 bases). Germline loops: CDR1 SGHAT, CDR2 FQDESV (reference sequence). V lost 6 bases and J 0 bases, leaving 11 bases between the germline ends. The CDR3 spans 14 residues. The CDR3 DNA reads as TGTGCCAGCAGATCCCGGACAGTGAACACTGAAGCTTTCTTT. This gives the protein CASRSRTVNTEAFF.

This clonotype was counted at least ten times. The V call is TRBV5-1, the J call TRBJ2-7; D ambiguous. The germline V and J ends were trimmed by 4 bases and 5 bases, with 13 bases remaining between them. There are 13 residues in the CDR3. Germline V gives CDR1 SGHRS, CDR2 YFSETQ. DNA for the CDR3: TGCGCCAGCAGCCAACTACAGTTTGACGAGCAGTACTTC. As protein: CASSQLQFDEQYF.

Concerning this clonotype: The junction shows a germline mismatch at one end, possibly a read error. The chain employs TRBV28 and TRBJ2-2; a possible D gene is TRBD2 (6 bases). This CDR3 region has 13 residues. From germline, CDR1 is MDHEN and CDR2 SYDVKM. Here the CDR3 reads CASSWYSTGEVFF. CDR3 sequence (DNA): TGTGCCAGCAGTTGGTATAGCACCGGGGAGGTGTTTTTT. The full variable domain, with the rest looked up from reference TRBV28 and TRBJ2-2, is DVKVTQSSRYLVKRTGEKVFLECVQDMDHENMFWYRQDPGLGLRLIYFSYDVKMKEKGDIPEGYSVSREKKERFSLILESASTNQTSMYLCASSWYSTGEVFFGEGSRLTVL.

This clonotype was seen many times. The V gene is TRBV29-1, the J gene TRBJ2-7; 9 bases map to TRBD1. This CDR3 is built from 13 residues. The V segment lost 7 bases and the J segment 4 bases; nucleotides outside the gene matches: 8. Germline V gives CDR1 SQVTM, CDR2 ANQGSEA. In nucleotides, the CDR3 is TGCAGCGCAAAGGGGACAGGGCGTTACGAGCAGTACTTC. It codes for CSAKGTGRYEQYF.

Within the sample, this clonotype is medium-sized. V is TRBV20-1 and J is TRBJ1-2; D is perhaps TRBD1 (5 bases). V was clipped by 3 bases and J by 6 bases, with 17 bases between them. The CDR3 has 14 amino acids. Germline loops: CDR1 DFQATT, CDR2 SNEGSKA (reference sequence). The CDR3 nucleotides read TGCAGTGCTAGGTCCGGGGCTGGGAATGATGGCTACACCTTC. It codes for CSARSGAGNDGYTF.

As regards this clonotype: A read error may be the cause here, since a much bigger clone is one base away. The V and J genes are TRBV20-1 and TRBJ2-7; D is possibly TRBD2 (5 bases). V was shortened by 6 bases and J by 3 bases, with 21 bases between the two germline ends. The CDR3 consists of 15 residues. Germline assignment: CDR1 DFQATT and CDR2 SNEGSKA (reference sequence). The CDR3 sequence: CSASDLLINLYEQYF. Written as DNA, the CDR3 is TGCAGTGCCTCGGACTTGCTGATTAATCTCTACGAGCAGTACTTC.

Only one count was recorded for this clonotype. This rearrangement joins TRBV15 to TRBJ2-3, with 8 bases that match TRBD2. The junction had 7 bases not matched to a gene; V was cut back by 3 bases and J by 8 bases. Germline loops: CDR1 LNHNV, CDR2 YYDKDF (reference sequence). The CDR3 has 14 amino acids. The CDR3 DNA reads as TGTGCCACCAGCAGGAAAGCGGGAGAGGCTACGCAGTATTTT. Protein: CATSRKAGEATQYF.